A single sample is the source of the 18 T cell receptor beta chains below, sequenced in a study of blood T cell repertoires in COVID-19. Profiling relied on immunoSEQ multiplex PCR, and the TCRdb table lists in-frame clones only, not all of them. The sample contains around 310,000 clones, around 90% of which appear only once. The sample taken for sequencing was peripheral blood. These receptors were taken from a woman aged 40 to 50 with COVID-19, enrolled during active disease.

The gene calls are TRBV7-6 and TRBJ2-5, with a possible D match to TRBD2 (6 bases). The CDR3 has 16 residues. The V end was cut by 2 bases, the J end by 3 bases, with 16 bases between. Germline V gene sequence: CDR1 SGHVS, CDR2 FNYEAQ. The CDR3 DNA reads as TGTGCCAGCAGCTTATCTGGAATGGGGGGTAAAGAGACCCAGTACTTC. It yields the protein CASSLSGMGGKETQYF.

This chain connects TRBV4-3 to TRBJ2-7; no clear D gene. Germline V CDR1 and CDR2: LGHNA, YSLEER. With 8 bases removed from V and 4 bases from J, the gap between germline ends came to 12 bases. CDR3 size: 12 residues. CDR3 DNA: TGCGCCAGCCGGTGCGGCAGTTACGAGCAGTACTTC. This encodes CASRCGSYEQYF.

This sequence joins TRBV5-1 and TRBJ1-2; 7 positions match TRBD1. Germline CDR1 SGHRS, CDR2 YFSETQ. The J segment lost 11 bases and the V segment lost 0 bases, leaving 4 bases of the junction unmatched. The CDR3 runs 12 residues. CDR3 DNA: TGCGCCAGCAGCTTGGAGACAGGGAGGTACACCTTC. This translates into CASSLETGRYTF.

This clone was seen only once. The CDR3, as DNA: TGTGCCAGCAGTTTTTACATCCCCGCGGGATCAACTAATGAAAAACTGTTTTTT. Translating it yields CASSFYIPAGSTNEKLFF. The rearrangement joins TRBV27 to TRBJ1-4; D gene uncertain. V lost 3 bases and J lost 0, with 17 bases in between. The germline V gene has CDR1 MNHEY and CDR2 SMNVEV (reference sequence). The CDR3 has 18 residues.

The chain has TRBV27 and TRBJ2-2, with D possibly being TRBD1 (6 bases). The germline V and J ends were trimmed by 3 bases and 4 bases, with 24 bases remaining between them. In germline, CDR1 is MNHEY, CDR2 SMNVEV (reference sequence). The CDR3 is 19 residues long. The CDR3 spells CASSFEGNDPGESTGELFF. CDR3 in DNA: TGTGCCAGCAGTTTCGAAGGAAACGATCCAGGGGAGAGCACCGGGGAGCTGTTTTTT.

The J gene is TRBJ2-5, the V gene TRBV5-5, with a possible D match to TRBD2 (5 bases). The CDR3 extends over 16 amino acids. V lost 1 base, J lost 0 bases, and 13 bases lay in between. Per germline, CDR1 SGHKS and CDR2 YYEKEE (reference sequence). The CDR3 coding sequence is TGTGCCAGCAGCTTGAAACCGGGGTCGTACCAAGAGACCCAGTACTTC. Residues: CASSLKPGSYQETQYF.

This clone was observed a few times. The genes are TRBV3-1 (or the pseudogene TRBV3-2) and TRBJ2-7, with 15 positions matching TRBD2. This CDR3 has 18 residues. Unmatched junction bases numbered 4, after V lost 0 bases and J lost 1 base. Germline CDR1 and CDR2: LGHDT and YNNKEL (reference sequence). The CDR3 DNA reads as TGTGCCAGCAGCCAAGACCCCGGACTAGCGGGAGGGTCCTACGAGCAGTACTTC. Protein product: CASSQDPGLAGGSYEQYF.

This clone came up once. The genes are TRBV7-3 and TRBJ2-1; 11 nucleotides agree with TRBD2. CDR1 and CDR2 (germline): SGHTA, FQGTGA. Unmatched junction bases numbered 3, after V lost 1 base and J lost 7 bases. CDR3 length: 15 amino acids. CDR3 sequence reads: CASSLITSGSNEQFF. In DNA form, the CDR3 reads TGTGCCAGCAGCTTAATAACTAGCGGGAGTAATGAGCAGTTCTTC.

This clone occurred a few times. The genes are TRBV28 and TRBJ2-7; D is unclear. Trimming removed 2 bases at V and 5 bases at J, with 10 bases between. CDR1 and CDR2 from the germline V gene are MDHEN and SYDVKM. The CDR3 has 13 amino acids. The CDR3, as DNA: TGTGCCAGCAGTTTAGTGGCAGGCCACGAGCAGTACTTC. Translation gives CASSLVAGHEQYF.

The V gene is TRBV28, the J gene TRBJ2-7, with 7 positions matching TRBD1. This CDR3 region has 13 residues. The germline V gene encodes CDR1 MDHEN and CDR2 SYDVKM. V gave up 7 bases and J gave up 2 bases; unmatched junction bases: 5. CDR3 in amino acids: CASTQGVTYEQYF. The CDR3 DNA is TGTGCCAGCACTCAGGGGGTCACCTACGAGCAGTACTTC.

V is TRBV6-2 or TRBV6-3 and J is TRBJ2-5, with D perhaps TRBD2 (6 bases). V was shortened by 6 bases and J by 5 bases, with 13 bases between the two germline ends. Germline-derived CDR1 and CDR2 are MNHEY and SVGEGT. The CDR3 consists of 13 residues. CDR3 residues: CASSTWGVETQYF. In DNA form, the CDR3 reads TGTGCCAGCAGCACTTGGGGGGTTGAGACCCAGTACTTC.

The chain uses TRBV7-8 and TRBJ2-3, with 7 bases matching TRBD2. The CDR3 has 16 residues. In germline, CDR1 is SGHVS, CDR2 FQNEAQ. V lost 2 bases to trimming and J lost 5 bases; unmatched junction nucleotides: 10. The DNA of the CDR3 is TGTGCCAGCAGCTTACTATCTAGCGGAAGCGGAGATACGCAGTATTTT. Encoded protein: CASSLLSSGSGDTQYF.

This chain joins TRBV18 and TRBJ2-1; 9 bases fit TRBD1. With V trimmed by 4 bases and J by 5 bases, 6 bases remained unmatched. Looked up from germline, CDR1 is KGHSH and CDR2 is LQKENI. This CDR3 spans 15 amino acids. The CDR3 sequence: CASSLQGARDNEQFF. DNA for the CDR3: TGTGCCAGCTCACTACAGGGGGCTCGGGACAATGAGCAGTTCTTC.

The chain uses TRBV11-3 and TRBJ2-7, with D possibly being TRBD1 (8 bases). Germline lookup yields CDR1 SGHNT and CDR2 YENEEA. The V end lost 5 bases, the J end lost 3 bases, and 17 bases lay between the germline ends. The CDR3 has 15 residues. CDR3 coding DNA: TGTGCCAGCAGCCTCCGACAGGGGACTAACTACGAGCAGTACTTC. Translation: CASSLRQGTNYEQYF.

J is TRBJ1-2 and V is TRBV5-1; TRBD1 aligns across 8 bases. CDR1 is SGHRS and CDR2 is YFSETQ in the germline V gene. V dropped 8 bases and J dropped 3; count of bases not matched to a gene: 6. This CDR3 comprises 13 residues. This chain's CDR3 is CASGTGGHYGYTF. CDR3 sequence (DNA): TGCGCCAGTGGGACAGGAGGGCACTATGGCTACACCTTC.

V and J are TRBV7-2 and TRBJ1-5; D gene unclear. Germline V gene data show CDR1 as SGHTA and CDR2 as FQGNSA. Trimming removed 5 bases from V and 3 bases from J, with 11 bases in between. The CDR3 consists of 14 residues. In DNA, the CDR3 is TGTGCCAGCAGCCGGAGGACGGTCAATCAGCCCCAGCATTTT. Its translation is CASSRRTVNQPQHF.

V and J are TRBV25-1 and TRBJ2-1; 8 bases match TRBD2. The length of the CDR3 is 15 residues. The germline V gene has CDR1 MGHDK and CDR2 SYGVNS. V lost 2 bases and J lost 4; bases outside the gene matches: 4. The CDR3 DNA reads as TGTGCCAGCAGTGAAAGACTAGCGTCGTACAATGAGCAGTTCTTC. Its translation is CASSERLASYNEQFF.

V and J are TRBV3-1 (or the pseudogene TRBV3-2) and TRBJ1-1; D may be TRBD1 (5 bases). The V gene lost 2 bases and the J gene lost 5 bases, with 18 bases spanning the gap. The CDR3 is 16 amino acids. Germline assignment: CDR1 LGHDT and CDR2 YNNKEL (reference sequence). The CDR3 loop reads CASSQRVVWGETEAFF. The CDR3 nucleotides read TGTGCCAGCAGCCAAAGGGTGGTCTGGGGGGAGACTGAAGCTTTCTTT.